What follows describes a single T cell receptor (beta chain). What it recognizes is unknown. Per the germline V gene, CDR1 is SGHRS and CDR2 is YFSETQ. This CDR3 comprises 14 residues. V gave up 4 bases and J gave up 1 base, with 9 bases separating them. The record originates from a study of cytomegalovirus exposure and HLA in healthy donors. Study observations and caveats: Reportedly, diagnosis of cytomegalovirus status by the classifier showed high specificity and sensitivity. The study flagged about 150 TCR beta chains as cytomegalovirus-associated.

In the PCR, 60 Vbeta and 13 Jbeta primers were used. Method: immunoSEQ multiplex PCR; TCRdb's copy keeps in-frame clones and lacks some. The data contain more than 85,000 clones, under 80% of them singletons. The specimen was PBMCs. The receptor's source is a man aged 35-49 years in good health and CMV-seronegative. J is TRBJ1-3 and V is TRBV5-1, with D maybe TRBD1 (6 bases). The CDR3 DNA reads as TGCGCCAGCAGCCCACAGGGATCTGGAAACACCATATATTTT. It yields the protein CASSPQGSGNTIYF.